The 27 T cell receptor beta chains below come from one sample, sequenced in a study of OX40 agonist ivuxolimab in advanced cancers. The data were produced by immunoSEQ multiplex PCR, yet TCRdb's version contains in-frame clones alone and is incomplete. The sample contains roughly 15,000 clones, about four fifths of which appear only once. This material consisted of CD4+ or CD8+ T cells sorted from blood, taken in a trial of the OX40 agonist ivuxolimab. The receptors come from an adult with an advanced solid tumor such as melanoma, head and neck, liver or kidney cancer.

The rearrangement links TRBV28 to TRBJ2-7, with 7 bases aligning to TRBD1. The CDR3 extends over 15 amino acids. J was trimmed by 5 bases and V by 8 bases; bases with no gene match: 15. CDR1 MDHEN and CDR2 SYDVKM come from the germline V gene. The DNA for the CDR3 is TGTGCCAGCCGACCGCTCCGGGACAGCAATGACGAGCAGTACTTC. It codes for CASRPLRDSNDEQYF.

The chain carries TRBV10-1 and TRBJ1-6; no firm D call. Germline V lookup: CDR1 WNHNN, CDR2 SYGVQD (reference sequence). The CDR3 extends over 13 amino acids. V lost 2 bases and J 8 bases, leaving 7 bases between the germline ends. The DNA of the CDR3 is TGCGCCAGCAGTGAGGACCCCTATTCACCCCTCCACTTT. The encoded protein is CASSEDPYSPLHF.

CDR3 in DNA: TGTGCCAGCAGCTCTCCAGGGGGCATCACAGATACGCAGTATTTT. Encoded protein: CASSSPGGITDTQYF. This sequence joins TRBV7-9 and TRBJ2-3; TRBD1 matches at 8 bases. The CDR3 runs to 15 residues. The V gene's germline CDR1 is SEHNR and CDR2 FQNEAQ (reference sequence). Germline trimming cut 4 bases from V and 2 bases from J; bases unmatched to any gene: 5.

This chain joins TRBV27 and TRBJ2-1; no reliable D call. The CDR3 is 14 amino acids. The V gene lost 3 bases and the J gene lost 0 bases, with 6 bases spanning the gap. Per the germline V gene, CDR1 is MNHEY and CDR2 is SMNVEV (reference sequence). CDR3 loop: CASSFTGSYNEQFF. CDR3 coding DNA: TGTGCCAGCAGTTTTACTGGCTCCTACAATGAGCAGTTCTTC.

A few counts support this clone. The genes are TRBV2 and TRBJ1-1, with no clear D. The germline V and J ends were trimmed by 9 bases and 5 bases, with 13 bases remaining between them. The germline CDR1 and CDR2 sequences are SNHLY and FYNNEI. The CDR3 length is 12 residues. CDR3 sequence: CASRRSSTEAFF. The CDR3 coding sequence is TGTGCCAGTCGACGATCTTCGACTGAAGCTTTCTTT.

V usage is TRBV4-1 and J usage is TRBJ2-1, with 11 nucleotides matching TRBD2. This CDR3 comprises 13 residues. Germline V gene sequence: CDR1 MGHRA, CDR2 YSYEKL. The J segment lost 9 bases and the V segment lost 3 bases, leaving 1 base of the junction unmatched. The CDR3 spells CASSQGLAVEQFF. The CDR3 bases are TGCGCCAGCAGCCAGGGACTAGCGGTTGAGCAGTTCTTC.

V gene TRBV27 combines with J gene TRBJ2-3; 12 bases fit TRBD2. Trimming cost V 4 bases and J 4 bases; bases outside gene matches: 9. The CDR3 sequence is 17 residues long. Per the germline V gene, CDR1 is MNHEY and CDR2 is SMNVEV (reference sequence). The CDR3 DNA reads TGTGCCAGCAGTTCCCGTCTAGCGGGAGGGCTGGCAGATACGCAGTATTTT. Translation: CASSSRLAGGLADTQYF.

The gene calls are TRBV7-2 and TRBJ1-2, with no clear D. The germline CDR1 and CDR2 sequences are SGHTA and FQGNSA. With 4 bases removed from V and 3 bases from J, the gap between germline ends came to 12 bases. The CDR3 has 14 amino acids. This CDR3 reads CASSWMVGHYGYTF. DNA of the CDR3: TGTGCCAGCAGCTGGATGGTAGGGCACTATGGCTACACCTTC.

The chain is built from TRBV7-8 and TRBJ2-1; 11 positions agree with TRBD2. J was trimmed by 2 bases and V by 5 bases; bases with no gene match: 8. The germline V gene has CDR1 SGHVS and CDR2 FQNEAQ. This CDR3 is built from 17 residues. The CDR3 is CASSLRGLAEAYNEQFF. Written as DNA, the CDR3 is TGTGCCAGCAGCCTGAGGGGACTAGCGGAGGCCTACAATGAGCAGTTCTTC.

This clone came up once. V and J are TRBV2 and TRBJ2-7; possible D gene TRBD1, 6 bases. The CDR3 totals 14 residues. With 3 bases removed from V and 1 base from J, the gap between germline ends came to 10 bases. CDR1 is SNHLY and CDR2 is FYNNEI in the germline V gene. The CDR3 nucleotides read TGTGCCAGCAGTGAGGGGGCCGGATCCTACGAGCAGTACTTC. Translating it yields CASSEGAGSYEQYF.

The chain links TRBV11-1 to TRBJ1-1; TRBD1 might be the D (6 bases). Trimming left V 3 bases short and J 5 bases short, with 16 bases between. The CDR3 is 15 amino acids. Germline V gene sequence: CDR1 SGHAT, CDR2 FQDESV (reference sequence). In DNA form, the CDR3 reads TGTGCCAGCAGCTTGGAACTGTCCGGACAGACTGAAGCTTTCTTT. This encodes CASSLELSGQTEAFF.

The chain carries TRBV6-5 and TRBJ2-6; D gene unclear. The CDR3 sequence is 15 residues long. Germline V gene sequence: CDR1 MNHEY, CDR2 SVGAGI. Trimming removed 8 bases at V and 0 bases at J, with 11 bases between. The CDR3 region has the DNA TGTGCCAGCCGTACCTTCAGCTCTGGGGCCAACGTCCTGACTTTC. This translates into CASRTFSSGANVLTF.

CDR3 amino acids: CASSPGGETQYF. The CDR3 nucleotides read TGTGCCAGCAGTCCGGGCGGAGAGACCCAGTACTTC. The rearrangement joins TRBV27 to TRBJ2-5; D ambiguous. The germline gives CDR1 MNHEY, CDR2 SMNVEV (reference sequence). There are 12 residues in the CDR3. The germline V and J ends were trimmed by 5 bases and 4 bases, with 8 bases remaining between them.

The chain employs TRBV30 and TRBJ2-5, with 9 bases matching TRBD1. V was clipped by 0 bases and J by 6 bases; unmatched bases: 8. CDR1 and CDR2 from the germline V gene are GTSNPN and SVGIG (reference sequence). This CDR3 has 15 residues. The CDR3 DNA reads as TGTGCCTGGAGTGTAGGGACAGGGTCGGGAAAGACCCAGTACTTC. It yields the protein CAWSVGTGSGKTQYF.

About this clone: One end of the junction varies from germline; a read error may be responsible. Other nucleotide sequences in the sample specify the same CDR3. DNA for the CDR3: TGCGCCAGCAGCTTGGAACTAGCGGATCTCGAGCAGTACTTC. This translates into CASSLELADLEQYF. This chain connects TRBV5-6 to TRBJ2-7; 8 nucleotides agree with TRBD2. Germline assignment: CDR1 SGHDT and CDR2 YYEEEE. This CDR3 region has 14 residues.

This clone occurred once. The chain links TRBV29-1 to TRBJ2-3, with D possibly being TRBD1 (6 bases). This CDR3 has 15 residues. Per the germline V gene, CDR1 is SQVTM and CDR2 is ANQGSEA. The germline V and J ends were trimmed by 6 bases and 6 bases, with 22 bases remaining between them. CDR3 nucleotides: TGCAGCGTCGAGGGGACACGCGTCACGACGGATACGCAGTATTTT. It codes for CSVEGTRVTTDTQYF.

The rearrangement uses TRBV27 and TRBJ1-5; no firm D call. The CDR3 contains 13 residues. The germline CDR1 and CDR2 sequences are MNHEY and SMNVEV (reference sequence). Trimming removed 8 bases from V and 0 bases from J, with 8 bases in between. DNA for the CDR3: TGTGCCAGCGGCGGGAATAGCAATCAGCCCCAGCATTTT. It yields the protein CASGGNSNQPQHF.

The V gene is TRBV27, the J gene TRBJ2-1, with D maybe TRBD1 (5 bases). CDR3 length: 13 amino acids. Germline V gene sequence: CDR1 MNHEY, CDR2 SMNVEV (reference sequence). V gave up 6 bases and J gave up 7 bases, with 13 bases separating them. Here the CDR3 DNA reads TGTGCCAGCAGCTGGAATCCAGGGAATGAGCAGTTCTTC. Protein: CASSWNPGNEQFF.

The chain employs TRBV7-6 and TRBJ2-5; 9 bases fit TRBD1. The CDR3 is 19 residues long. CDR1 and CDR2 (germline): SGHVS, FNYEAQ. The J segment lost 0 bases and the V segment lost 1 base, leaving 12 bases of the junction unmatched. The chain's CDR3 is CASSLVGVGGTGYQETQYF. The CDR3 nucleotides are TGTGCCAGCAGCTTAGTAGGGGTTGGAGGGACAGGGTACCAAGAGACCCAGTACTTC.

This clone showed up just a few times. J is TRBJ2-7 and V is TRBV27; 8 bases map to TRBD1. With V trimmed by 10 bases and J by 2 bases, 7 bases remained unmatched. The CDR3 extends over 13 amino acids. Germline values: CDR1 MNHEY, CDR2 SMNVEV (reference sequence). The DNA of the CDR3 is TGTGCCACACAAGGACAGGGAGCCTACGAGCAGTACTTC. This translates into CATQGQGAYEQYF.

The chain joins TRBV6-5 to TRBJ2-7; D unclear. CDR1 MNHEY and CDR2 SVGAGI come from the germline V gene. This CDR3 is built from 15 residues. With 2 bases removed from V and 12 bases from J, the gap between germline ends came to 23 bases. For the CDR3, the DNA is TGTGCCAGCAGTTACAATGGTGTGGTCGGAACCGGACCGTACTTC. Translated: CASSYNGVVGTGPYF.

The chain recombines TRBV6-1 with TRBJ2-1, with 8 bases lining up with TRBD2. V was pared by 10 bases and J by 6 bases, with 8 bases of the junction left unmatched. Germline V CDR1 and CDR2: MNHNS, SASEGT. The CDR3 has 13 amino acids. The CDR3 reads CAIEAGVPNEQFF. The CDR3 DNA reads TGTGCCATTGAAGCGGGGGTTCCCAATGAGCAGTTCTTC.

This chain joins TRBV5-1 and TRBJ2-1; D tentatively reads TRBD1 or TRBD2 (5 bases each). Trimming stripped 3 bases from V and 2 bases from J, with 18 bases between. The CDR3 has 17 amino acids. Germline lookup yields CDR1 SGHRS and CDR2 YFSETQ. CDR3 DNA: TGCGCCAGCAGCTCGGGGACGAAGGCCATACCCTACAATGAGCAGTTCTTC. Translating it yields CASSSGTKAIPYNEQFF.

This chain connects TRBV6-1 to TRBJ1-2; D unresolved. Germline-derived CDR1 and CDR2 are MNHNS and SASEGT. The CDR3 contains 11 residues. The CDR3 is CACGEPYGYTF. The CDR3 DNA reads as TGTGCTTGTGGGGAACCCTATGGCTACACCTTC.

This clone was detected only a few times. The CDR3 DNA reads TGTGCCAGCAGCTCGACCGGACTAGCGGAGAGGAGCTCCTACAATGAGCAGTTCTTC. This encodes CASSSTGLAERSSYNEQFF. V gene TRBV7-9 combines with J gene TRBJ2-1; 10 bases agree with TRBD2. Per germline, CDR1 SEHNR and CDR2 FQNEAQ (reference sequence). The CDR3 contains 19 residues. Unmatched junction bases numbered 12, after V lost 4 bases and J lost 0 bases.

The chain has TRBV27 and TRBJ2-5, with D hard to call. CDR1 is MNHEY and CDR2 is SMNVEV in the germline V gene (reference sequence). The CDR3 contains 11 residues. V was pared by 5 bases and J by 5 bases, with 6 bases between. The CDR3: CASSLGETQYF. The CDR3 DNA sequence: TGTGCCAGCAGTCTCGGTGAGACCCAGTACTTC.

In the case of this clone: This likely reflects a read error, since a far larger clone is one base away. The chain uses TRBV5-5 and TRBJ1-4, with a possible D match to TRBD1 (5 bases). V dropped 0 bases and J dropped 5 bases, with 14 bases sitting between them. Germline V lookup: CDR1 SGHKS, CDR2 YYEKEE (reference sequence). The CDR3 totals 16 residues. CDR3 sequence reads: CASSLGRDGVNEKLFF. The CDR3 DNA reads as TGTGCCAGCAGCTTGGGGAGGGACGGCGTCAATGAAAAACTGTTTTTT.